The 28 T cell receptor beta chains below all came from one sample that was sequenced in a study of shared clonotypes between healthy human individuals. Some clones are missing from TCRdb's copy, which holds only in-frame ones; the method was immunoSEQ multiplex PCR. Altogether 470,000 or so clones are present, over 75% being singletons, with the ten largest covering roughly an eighth. Sequences were obtained from PBMCs. The receptors originated from a woman aged 40 to 50 in good health. Some clones in this sample may be carry-over from other donors' samples.

Worth noting for this clone: A far larger clone is off by one base, so a read error is likely. The rearrangement uses TRBV7-2 and TRBJ2-7; D is unresolved. Germline lookup yields CDR1 SGHTA and CDR2 FQGNSA. This CDR3 is built from 13 residues. The germline V and J ends were trimmed by 6 bases and 3 bases, with 12 bases remaining between them. CDR3 amino acids: CASRPTVVYEQYF. As DNA, the CDR3 is TGTGCCAGCAGGCCTACAGTGGTCTACGAGCAGTACTTC.

The V and J genes are TRBV5-1 and TRBJ2-2; D may be TRBD1 (6 bases). The CDR3 length is 15 residues. V dropped 6 bases and J dropped 0 bases, with 12 bases sitting between them. Germline V gives CDR1 SGHRS, CDR2 YFSETQ. The DNA of the CDR3 is TGCGCCAGCAACTCCGGGACACCGAACACCGGGGAGCTGTTTTTT. Translating it yields CASNSGTPNTGELFF.

The chain links TRBV28 to TRBJ1-2; D may be TRBD1 (5 bases). The germline CDR1 and CDR2 sequences are MDHEN and SYDVKM. Trimming took 6 bases from V and 4 from J, leaving 9 bases between them. The CDR3 is made up of 12 amino acids. This CDR3 reads CASRDTLYGYTF. DNA for the CDR3: TGTGCCAGCAGGGACACCCTCTATGGCTACACCTTC.

The chain is built from TRBV21-1 and TRBJ1-5. TRBV21-1 is reported as a pseudogene. The CDR3 has 12 residues. This CDR3 reads CASPRRGQPQHF. In DNA, the CDR3 is TGTGCCAGCCCTCGGAGGGGTCAGCCCCAGCATTTT.

V usage is TRBV7-9 and J usage is TRBJ2-2; no firm D call. Germline V CDR1 and CDR2: SEHNR, FQNEAQ (reference sequence). The V end was cut by 1 base, the J end by 3 bases, with 15 bases between. CDR3 length: 17 residues. The CDR3 here is CASSLVVVALHTGELFF. CDR3 nucleotides: TGTGCCAGCAGCTTAGTAGTGGTTGCACTACACACCGGGGAGCTGTTTTTT.

As to this clone: The same CDR3 is also encoded by other DNA sequences in this sample. The rearrangement links TRBV2 to TRBJ2-3; 8 bases match TRBD2. The germline V gene encodes CDR1 SNHLY and CDR2 FYNNEI. V was clipped by 5 bases and J by 5 bases; unmatched bases: 0. The CDR3 is 12 residues long. The CDR3 reads CASSLAGDTQYF. Here the CDR3 DNA reads TGTGCCAGCAGTCTAGCGGGAGATACGCAGTATTTT.

This clone was recorded once. V is TRBV5-2 and J is TRBJ1-2. TRBV5-2 is reported as a pseudogene. The CDR3 consists of 13 residues. The CDR3, as DNA: TGTGCCAGCAACGTACGAAAGACCTATGGCTACACCTTC. Amino acids: CASNVRKTYGYTF.

The chain uses TRBV6-4 and TRBJ2-1; TRBD1 matches at 7 bases. V lost 4 bases to trimming and J lost 8 bases; unmatched junction nucleotides: 5. This CDR3 is 13 amino acids long. From germline, CDR1 is MRHNA and CDR2 SNTAGT. The CDR3 region is CASSGDSKDEQFF. The DNA of the CDR3 is TGTGCCAGCAGTGGGGACAGCAAGGATGAGCAGTTCTTC.

This clone was counted a single time. The J gene is TRBJ1-1, the V gene TRBV5-4; the match to TRBD1 covers 9 bases. Germline V gives CDR1 SGHNT, CDR2 YYREEE (reference sequence). Losses at the gene ends were 3 bases for V and 10 bases for J; bases not matched to a gene: 16. The CDR3 has 16 amino acids. For the CDR3, the DNA is TGTGCCAGCAGCTCTACCCCGCTTACAGGGGGCCTTGGAGCTTTCTTT. Encoded protein: CASSSTPLTGGLGAFF.

This CDR3 reads CASSLQTGTNQPQHF. The CDR3 region has the DNA TGTGCCAGCAGCTTACAGACAGGGACCAATCAGCCCCAGCATTTT. This chain connects TRBV7-2 to TRBJ1-5; the match to TRBD1 covers 7 bases. After removal of 2 bases from V and 3 bases from J, the junction contained 4 bases not matched to a gene. Germline V lookup: CDR1 SGHTA, CDR2 FQGNSA. This CDR3 is 15 amino acids long.

Here the CDR3 DNA reads TGTGCCACCAGCAGAGACACCGGGACAGGGGGCGATCGTGGCAATCAGCCCCAGCATTTT. Protein: CATSRDTGTGGDRGNQPQHF. The chain recombines TRBV15 with TRBJ1-5, with 12 nucleotides matching TRBD1. The CDR3 contains 20 residues. Germline trimming cut 0 bases from V and 2 bases from J; bases unmatched to any gene: 11. Germline CDR1 and CDR2: LNHNV and YYDKDF (reference sequence). Based on the CDR3 plus reference TRBV15 and TRBJ1-5, the full variable domain is DAMVIQNPRYQVTQFGKPVTLSCSQTLNHNVMYWYQQKSSQAPKLLFHYYDKDFNNEADTPDNFQSRRPNTSFCFLDIRSPGLGDTAMYLCATSRDTGTGGDRGNQPQHFGDGTRLSIL.

This chain joins TRBV11-2 and TRBJ1-2; 10 bases line up with TRBD1. Germline-derived CDR1 and CDR2 are SGHAT and FQNNGV. J was trimmed by 8 bases and V by 5 bases; bases with no gene match: 8. CDR3 size: 14 residues. The CDR3 DNA reads TGTGCCAGCAGCGCGACAGGGGGCTCATGGGGCTACACCTTC. Translating gives CASSATGGSWGYTF.

The V call is TRBV5-5, the J call TRBJ2-7; 7 bases are a match to TRBD2. The CDR3 length is 14 residues. Germline V lookup: CDR1 SGHKS, CDR2 YYEKEE (reference sequence). J was trimmed by 9 bases and V by 1 base; bases with no gene match: 10. The CDR3 spells CASSLLSSGPGQYF. The CDR3 DNA reads TGTGCCAGCAGCTTGCTTTCTAGCGGTCCCGGGCAGTACTTC.

This chain links TRBV28 with TRBJ2-3; D remains ambiguous. Germline V gives CDR1 MDHEN, CDR2 SYDVKM. The CDR3 loop spans 13 amino acids. V was cut by 3 bases and J by 3 bases, with 7 bases left in between. The CDR3, as DNA: TGTGCCAGCAGTTTGTCTGGGACAGATACGCAGTATTTT. This encodes CASSLSGTDTQYF.

J is TRBJ2-3 and V is TRBV4-1, with 10 bases fitting TRBD2. The CDR3 sequence is 16 residues long. The V and J ends lost 4 bases and 6 bases, in that order; junction bases with no gene match: 10. Per germline, CDR1 MGHRA and CDR2 YSYEKL. The CDR3 DNA reads TGCGCCAGCAGCCTGTGGGCTAGCGGGAGTACCGATACGCAGTATTTT. It specifies CASSLWASGSTDTQYF.

The rearrangement links TRBV15 to TRBJ2-3; 10 bases are shared with TRBD2. The CDR3 extends over 19 amino acids. With 1 base clipped from V and 1 base from J, the junction kept 11 bases outside the gene matches. CDR1 LNHNV and CDR2 YYDKDF come from the germline V gene (reference sequence). The chain's CDR3 is CATSRVGGLAGARTDTQYF. The CDR3 DNA is TGTGCCACCAGCAGAGTGGGCGGGCTAGCGGGAGCGCGCACAGATACGCAGTATTTT.

The V call is TRBV4-1, the J call TRBJ1-3; the D gene is possibly TRBD1 (5 bases). Germline V gene sequence: CDR1 MGHRA, CDR2 YSYEKL. V shed 4 bases and J shed 1 base, with 11 bases lying between them. The CDR3 contains 15 residues. The CDR3 region has the DNA TGCGCCAGCAGCCCATCGACAGTATCTGGAAACACCATATATTTT. Its protein is CASSPSTVSGNTIYF.

This clone has just a few counts. Only one base separates this from a far larger clonotype, so it likely reflects a read error. The genes are TRBV2 and TRBJ1-5, with D possibly matching TRBD1 (6 bases). Looked up from germline, CDR1 is SNHLY and CDR2 is FYNNEI. The CDR3 covers 13 residues. CDR3 in DNA: TGTGCCAGCGGGACACTTAGCAATAAGCCCCAGCATTTT. Amino acids: CASGTLSNKPQHF.

The CDR3 here is CASSPGRPTGELFF. The CDR3 DNA follows: TGTGCCAGCAGCCCAGGAAGGCCTACCGGGGAGCTGTTTTTT. The rearrangement links TRBV7-2 to TRBJ2-2; no clear D. The CDR3 is 14 amino acids. Trimming shortened V by 5 bases and J by 5 bases, and 12 bases separated the two germline ends. Germline V gene sequence: CDR1 SGHTA, CDR2 FQGNSA.

This clone appeared a single time. The V gene is TRBV29-1, the J gene TRBJ2-2; D remains unclear. Germline V gene sequence: CDR1 SQVTM, CDR2 ANQGSEA. V lost 6 bases and J 3 bases, leaving 11 bases between the germline ends. CDR3 size: 13 residues. CDR3 in amino acids: CSVVNPHTGELFF. In DNA form, the CDR3 reads TGCAGCGTCGTAAACCCCCACACCGGGGAGCTGTTTTTT.

The V call is TRBV9, the J call TRBJ2-2; 7 nucleotides match TRBD1. V dropped 6 bases and J dropped 6; count of bases not matched to a gene: 2. Per the germline V gene, CDR1 is SGDLS and CDR2 is YYNGEE. This CDR3 region has 12 residues. This CDR3 reads CASNRGPGELFF. The CDR3 DNA follows: TGTGCCAGCAACAGGGGACCCGGGGAGCTGTTTTTT.

A note on this clone: One junction end disagrees with the germline gene, perhaps due to a read error. This specimen includes other DNA sequences encoding the same CDR3. Written as DNA, the CDR3 is TGTGCCAGGAGTGTCCCTGAGGCCTACGAGCAGTACTTC. As protein: CARSVPEAYEQYF. The V gene is TRBV30, the J gene TRBJ2-7; D gene uncertain. The CDR3 is made up of 13 amino acids. Germline CDR1 reads GTSNPN; CDR2 reads SVGIG (reference sequence).

The chain couples TRBV7-9 to TRBJ2-3; D could derive from TRBD1 or TRBD2 (5 bases each). CDR3 length: 13 amino acids. V shed 3 bases and J shed 5 bases, with 9 bases lying between them. The germline V gene encodes CDR1 SEHNR and CDR2 FQNEAQ (reference sequence). The CDR3: CASSFAGGDTQYF. In DNA form, the CDR3 reads TGTGCCAGCAGCTTCGCTGGGGGAGATACGCAGTATTTT.

Regarding this clone: A far larger clone is one nucleotide away, so this likely arose from a read error. Other DNA sequences of this sample code for an identical CDR3. V is TRBV28 and J is TRBJ1-2; TRBD1 matches 8 bases. The length of the CDR3 is 16 residues. CDR1 and CDR2 (germline): MDHEN, SYDVKM. CDR3 loop: CASSLIPGGASNGYTF. The CDR3 nucleotides are TGTGCCAGTAGTTTAATTCCAGGGGGCGCAAGTAATGGCTACACCTTC.

This chain connects TRBV4-2 to TRBJ2-1; D is ambiguous. V dropped 0 bases and J dropped 1 base, with 16 bases sitting between them. The CDR3 extends over 18 amino acids. Germline CDR1 LGHNA, CDR2 YNFKEQ. The CDR3, as DNA: TGTGCCAGCAGCCAAGATGGCCGTCAAGCCCCATCCTACAATGAGCAGTTCTTC. It encodes CASSQDGRQAPSYNEQFF.

With regard to this clone: The identical CDR3 is also encoded by other nucleotide sequences in the sample. The V call is TRBV6-5, the J call TRBJ2-7, with a weak D call TRBD1 (5 bases). This CDR3 has 12 amino acids. The V and J ends lost 2 bases and 6 bases respectively, with 8 bases between them. Germline CDR1 and CDR2: MNHEY and SVGAGI. Here the CDR3 DNA reads TGTGCCAGCAGTTACAGGGGAAGCGAGCAGTACTTC. This codes for CASSYRGSEQYF.

The V and J genes are TRBV14 and TRBJ2-2; 10 nucleotides agree with TRBD2. V was clipped by 0 bases and J by 8 bases; unmatched bases: 9. This CDR3 contains 17 residues. The germline V gene has CDR1 SGHDN and CDR2 FVKESK. Here the CDR3 reads CASSQDLLAGRVGELFF. The CDR3, as DNA: TGTGCCAGCAGCCAAGATCTACTAGCGGGAAGGGTAGGGGAGCTGTTTTTT.

The chain uses TRBV30 and TRBJ2-5; D ambiguous. The V gene's germline CDR1 is GTSNPN and CDR2 SVGIG (reference sequence). V lost 4 bases and J lost 2, with 5 bases in between. The CDR3 spans 11 residues. CDR3: CAWTMQETQYF. The CDR3 nucleotides are TGTGCCTGGACAATGCAAGAGACCCAGTACTTC.